This T cell receptor beta chain originates from a study of cytomegalovirus exposure and HLA in healthy donors (dated by TCRdb to 2017 to 2019). Turning to the overall study: An earlier analysis of approximately 640 of the donors reported 250 to 300 Gb of sequence data and 117 million unique TCR beta sequences from about 200 million T cells. About 310 gigabases of sequencing data and 70 million to 85 million unique TCR sequences were included in an early release covering several hundred HLA-typed donors. A handful of DR-DQ haplotypes were handled as single units for association and clustering because linkage in the cohort was strong. HLA typing covered class I and class II loci at four-digit resolution. A separate validation cohort of roughly 130 different subjects was used in addition to the 666-subject first cohort. The study used immunosequencing to profile the T cell repertoires of approximately 690 subjects and linked those repertoires to cytomegalovirus serostatus. The study was designed to test whether signatures of past pathogen exposure could be identified by cataloging public T cell receptors. Among roughly 400 genotyped donors of the cohort, an average of about 240,000 unique TCR beta nucleotide sequences were sequenced per donor, around a sixth of them non-productive. The study combined high-throughput TCR immunosequencing, statistical association of individual TCRs with disease status, and machine learning to predict cytomegalovirus infection status. Typing coverage varied by locus: roughly 629-630 donors for A, B, C, DRB1 and DQB1; approximately 500 for DQA1; about 570 for DPA1; approximately 470 for DPB1. The later analysis used no new phenotypic data to find candidate immune exposures, relying instead on TCR beta sequences and their occurrence across donors. Of the approximately 400 genotyped donors, less than 85% were placed in the genetic ancestry cluster associated with self-reported Caucasian donors. Alongside the repertoire data, information on donor age, sex, ethnicity and CMV serostatus was compiled. A later analysis re-examined previously published TCR beta repertoires from just over 650 donors and added high-resolution HLA genotyping to investigate patterns of TCR occurrence. In a later genetic analysis, genome-wide SNP genotypes for about three fifths of the roughly 670 donors were used, and that subset was treated as a discovery cohort. All discovery cohort repertoires had been generated using a single sequencing platform. In an earlier analysis of 500 to 650 of the donors, high-throughput TCR beta sequencing was used to judge whether each TCR beta V gene segment behaved as functional or pseudogenic.

What the research found in general, with its limitations: A later analysis reported that several top co-occurrence clusters appeared linked to parvovirus B19, influenza, CMV and Epstein-Barr virus. In a later genetic analysis, a missense DCLRE1C variant was associated with V-gene and J-gene trimming of TCR beta chains, and the association was replicated in an independent cohort. Because HLA typing was unavailable for some donors at each locus, only the typed subset was used in association tests. Most TCR sequences were observed very rarely across donors, whereas some public TCRs were present in many individuals. Most CMV-associated TCR beta chains appeared to be HLA-restricted in a later analysis, and the HLA associations seemed to be driven largely by CMV exposure. Correlated functional status among segregating V segments might reflect linkage disequilibrium, but an unknown experimental factor could not be ruled out. According to the authors, the approach could potentially be generalized to other disease states and immunological phenotypes. In a later analysis, the rate of TCR association differed among HLA loci, with DRB1 alleles having the most associated TCRs and HLA-C alleles having the fewest. Compared with the roughly 600-donor mean, donors in an Asian-associated ancestry cluster had fewer N-insertions in productive TCRs, according to a later genetic analysis. At a false discovery rate of 0.05, a later analysis linked 16,951 TCR beta sequences to specific HLA alleles. Assigning TCR associations to individual alleles was difficult when HLA alleles, especially DR and DQ, strongly co-occurred. Only TCR beta chains were sequenced in this cohort, and the absence of alpha or paired-chain data limited detectable features. Cytomegalovirus status was reported to be diagnosed by the classifier with high specificity and sensitivity in both the original and validation cohorts. A cluster of highly shared sequence variants was judged likely to represent a technical artifact of the sequencing pipeline. In a later analysis, HLA-associated TCR beta chains were found to be more clonally expanded and to have lower generation probabilities than equally common non-associated chains. For the cohort, immune exposure information was limited to CMV serostatus. Sequencing depth was assumed to be roughly uniform across donors in the presence/absence analyses, though that assumption may not hold. In the study, about 150 TCR beta chains were listed as associated with cytomegalovirus. Three of the identified cytomegalovirus-associated TCR beta chains were confirmed in vitro to be specific for cytomegalovirus antigens. Because the 87-base-pair reads could not distinguish some IMGT-functional V segments, including TRBV6-2 and TRBV6-3, those segments were excluded. In an earlier analysis of 587 of the donors, most TCR beta V segments appeared in productive rearrangements about 90% or about 30% of the time, broadly matching IMGT annotations. Because counts were too low, about 15 rarely observed V segments, including chromosome 9 orphons, were left out of the earlier analysis of 587 of the donors. A further reported finding was that TCR beta sequences accurately predicted the HLA-A and HLA-B alleles for most subjects in the first cohort.

To prepare the library, the immunoSEQ multiplex PCR assay was applied. For the multiplex PCR, a mixture combining 60 forward primers for TCR Vbeta segments and 13 reverse primers for TCR Jbeta segments was used. The CDR3 region of rearranged TCR beta genes was amplified from genomic DNA by a multiplex PCR assay. The amplified TCR beta libraries were sequenced on the Illumina HiSeq System as 87-base-pair reads. As for how the authors treated the data: A later analysis tallied tens of millions of unique TCR beta chains across the 666 repertoires, and approximately 12 million of those chains were shared by two or more donors. A nearest-neighbor algorithm error-corrected the raw reads and collapsed the reads into unique sequences, merging closely related sequences to remove PCR and sequencing errors. CDR3 sequences were aligned to IMGT reference sequences to assign V, D and J gene segments. For a sequence to be retained, at least a six-nucleotide match to both a V gene segment and a J gene segment was required. A rearrangement counted as productive if the CDR3 had no stop codons and remained in frame with V and J, and every other rearrangement counted as non-productive. CDR3 was defined by IMGT convention, running from the second conserved V-encoded cysteine to the conserved J-encoded phenylalanine. The earlier analysis of some 600 of the donors excluded sequences that lacked an unambiguous match to a single V gene segment. In an earlier analysis of approximately 590 of the donors, V segments were called functional above 56.7% productive rearrangements and were called segregating when the between-donor standard deviation exceeded 5%. To diagnose cytomegalovirus status from the catalog of TCR beta chain sequences, a statistical classification framework was built. V and J gene assignment, in a later analysis, came from comparing TCR nucleotide sequences with IMGT/GENE-DB human TR gene sequences. Using the TCRdist pipeline, a later analysis assigned CDR3 sequences along with most-parsimonious VDJ recombination scenarios. In a later analysis, each TCR beta chain was defined by its CDR3 amino acid sequence together with its V-gene family, and reads lacking a unique V-gene family were excluded. In a later analysis, approximately 640 highly shared, low-generation-probability nucleotide sequences were removed to address suspected cross-contamination and a sequencing artifact. A later analysis calculated a clonal expansion index for each public chain from normalized within-repertoire ranks of inferred template counts. A later analysis computed generation probabilities with a VDJ recombination model fitted to out-of-frame rearrangements, and checked the results against IGoR. In a later analysis, hypergeometric tests were used to score TCR-TCR, TCR-HLA and TCR-CMV co-occurrence, with a repertoire-size bias correction applied to TCR pairs. To estimate false discovery rates, a later analysis permuted the HLA or CMV assignments 20 times. In a later analysis, co-occurring TCRs were grouped using DBSCAN, with TCRdist sequence similarity added in when clustering inside HLA-allele-positive subsets. Repertoires with fewer than 30,000 or more than 120,000 public chains were left out of co-occurrence clustering, as were five repertoires with anomalous nucleotide sharing. The immuneACCESS repertoire file appears here via TCRdb, limited to in-frame rearrangements. These files lack a portion of the clones; in checked studies, under half of the deficit traces to unresolved V genes, and the cause of the others is not known. V, J and clone size are taken as reported in that table, and D and trimming were inferred from the DNA itself. The sample data list about 170,000 clones, and 60% to 80% of these were observed just once. In total, the top ten clones hold 3.1% of the sample.

The cohort consisted of 650 to 700 healthy bone marrow donors. At the time of sampling, all cohort members were nominally healthy, though unrecorded immune exposures were likely present. The donor tested CMV seronegative and was one of the 352 seronegative cohort members. A peripheral blood sample was provided by each donor, and peripheral blood mononuclear cells were used for TCR beta sequencing. Genomic DNA extraction from the blood cell samples was performed with the Qiagen DNeasy Blood Extraction Kit. As regards this clone: No antigen is known for it. No much larger clone exists at a distance of one base, and base qualities are not known.

Spanning cysteine to phenylalanine, the CDR3 consists of 14 amino acids. Only the CDR3 DNA is retained, 42 bases long and in frame from the first base. The V end gives up 2 bases and the J end 4 bases, leaving 3 bases in the junction not matched to a gene. The germline V gene supplies CDR1 MNHNS and CDR2 SASEGT. This TCR was recovered from a female donor in good health and CMV-seronegative. Sequenced input: PBMCs. Recombination joined TRBV6-1 with TRBJ2-3, with TRBD2 identical over 7 junction bases. The CDR3 is CASSERLAADTQYF. The bases are TGTGCCAGCAGTGAACGGCTAGCGGCAGATACGCAGTATTTT.